These T cell receptor beta chains were read from a single sample in a study of T cells in Graves' hyperthyroidism and ophthalmopathy. TCRdb reprocessed the multiplex PCR reads with MiXCR, giving one entry per CDR3 protein. Here the sample spans fewer than 250,000 distinct CDR3 sequences, more than 15% being singletons. Sequenced: blood. These receptor sequences come from a middle-aged man with Graves' hyperthyroidism. CDR3s include the opening cysteine and the closing phenylalanine or tryptophan. The D gene is left open where the match is weak. For some rows the clone size is stated as once, few or many, or as a class when expanded; others skip it.

V	size	D	J	DNA	CDR3
TRBV7-2	many	TRBD1	TRBJ2-1	TGTGCCAGCAGCTCAGGGGGCTGGGAGCAGTTCTTC	CASSSGGWEQFF
TRBV2	many	-	TRBJ2-7	TGTGCCATTGGACCCACCACAGGGAACGAGCAGTACTTC	CAIGPTTGNEQYF
TRBV6-1	many	TRBD1	TRBJ1-4	TGTGCCAGCAGTTCCGGGACAGGGGATTGGCGAGCTAATGAAAAACTGTTTTTT	CASSSGTGDWRANEKLFF
TRBV28	few	TRBD2	TRBJ2-2	TGTGCCAGCAGTTTCCCCGGGAGGGGAGGGTATAGGGAGCTGTTTTTT	CASSFPGRGGYRELFF
TRBV7-9	-	-	TRBJ2-6	TGTGCCAGCAGCACCGGCGGGACGTTCGACGTCCTGACTTTC	CASSTGGTFDVLTF
TRBV7-9	-	-	TRBJ2-2	TGTGCCAGCAGCCCCTCGAGTCCTACTAGCACCCGCGGCGGGGAGCTGTTTTTT	CASSPSSPTSTRGGELFF
TRBV20-1	many	TRBD1	TRBJ2-7	TGCAGTGCTAGAGTGCAAACAGGGGCCTACGAGCAGTACTTC	CSARVQTGAYEQYF
TRBV5-1	many	TRBD1	TRBJ2-1	TGCGCCAGCAGCTTACAGGGGGATGAGCAGTTCTTC	CASSLQGDEQFF
TRBV10-3	-	-	TRBJ1-5	TGTGCCATCAGCCGGACCAATCAGCCCCAGCATTTT	CAISRTNQPQHF
TRBV12-3/TRBV12-4	many	TRBD2	TRBJ2-2	TGTGCCAGCAGTTTTAGCGGGACCGGGGAGCTGTTTTTT	CASSFSGTGELFF
TRBV27	few	-	TRBJ2-1	TGTGCCAGCAGTTTATCTGGGGGGTGGTGGGATGAGCAGTTCTTC	CASSLSGGWWDEQFF
TRBV14	few	-	TRBJ1-6	TGTGCCAGCAGCCAAGTCGGGAATTCACCCCTCCACTTT	CASSQVGNSPLHF
TRBV11-2	many	-	TRBJ2-5	TGTGCCAGCAGCTTCTCTGTCGGCCGACGGGAGACCCAGTACTTC	CASSFSVGRRETQYF
TRBV7-9	many	-	TRBJ2-3	TGTGCCAGCAGCCAGGGGCCTGCTAGCACAGATACGCAGTATTTT	CASSQGPASTDTQYF
TRBV5-5	-	-	TRBJ1-2	TGTGCCAGCAGCTTGGACGAAAGCTATGGCTACACCTTC	CASSLDESYGYTF